This T cell receptor beta chain emerged from a study of T-cell reconstitution after alpha-beta-depleted transplantation in children. This clonotype was found once. Unique molecular identifiers featured in how the TCRbeta library was prepared. MiXCR, run by TCRdb on the PCR reads, gives a single entry per CDR3 protein. The table has about 470,000 distinct CDR3 sequences, 43% seen once. The CDR3 sequence is 15 residues long. CDR1 and CDR2 from the germline V gene are LNHNV and YYDKDF (reference sequence). V was cut by 1 base and J by 1 base, with 10 bases left in between. V is TRBV15 and J is TRBJ1-1; no definite D call. The sequencing used PBMCs, collected before TCRalphabeta/CD19-depleted stem cell transplant. The clonotype comes from a girl under 10 years old with aplastic anemia, due to receive a stem cell transplant. CDR3 in DNA: TGTGCCACCAGCAGAGTAGGGCGTCAGAACACTGAAGCTTTCTTT. It yields the protein CATSRVGRQNTEAFF.